These 14 T cell receptor beta chains were sequenced from one sample in a study of cytomegalovirus exposure and HLA in healthy donors. With 60 Vbeta and 13 Jbeta primers, the PCR was carried out. The assay was immunoSEQ multiplex PCR, and TCRdb's table has in-frame clones only and misses some. The repertoire includes 120,000 to 150,000 clones, about 66% of them detected once, and around 1.8% sits in the top ten. Sequencing was performed on PBMCs. These receptors all come from a male donor in good health and CMV-seronegative.

This rearrangement joins TRBV7-3 to TRBJ2-7; TRBD2 aligns across 9 bases. V shed 3 bases, J shed 6 bases, and the junction held 3 bases outside the gene matches. There are 13 residues in the CDR3. The germline gives CDR1 SGHTA, CDR2 FQGTGA. The CDR3 nucleotides are TGTGCCAGCAGCTTGAGCGGGGGGATCGAGCAGTACTTC. Translation gives CASSLSGGIEQYF.

The J gene is TRBJ1-3, the V gene TRBV19; TRBD1 might be the D (6 bases). CDR1 is LNHDA and CDR2 is SQIVND in the germline V gene (reference sequence). Deletions cut 5 bases from V and 7 bases from J, with 9 bases between. The CDR3 contains 12 residues. The CDR3 nucleotides are TGTGCCAGTAGTTACAGGGAGAACACCATATATTTT. Encoded protein: CASSYRENTIYF.

As concerns this clone: This sample also contains other DNA sequences that code for the same CDR3. J is TRBJ2-5 and V is TRBV29-1; 8 nucleotides align to TRBD1. The junction had 0 bases not matched to a gene; V was cut back by 2 bases and J by 4 bases. This CDR3 has 12 amino acids. Germline V gene data show CDR1 as SQVTM and CDR2 as ANQGSEA. CDR3: CSVETGGETQYF. The DNA of the CDR3 is TGCAGCGTTGAAACAGGGGGAGAGACCCAGTACTTC.

This clone was seen more than once but under ten times. The rearrangement uses TRBV9 and TRBJ1-1; weak D call: TRBD1 (6 bases). In germline, CDR1 is SGDLS, CDR2 YYNGEE. The CDR3 runs to 14 residues. V lost 4 bases and J 5 bases, leaving 15 bases between the germline ends. The CDR3 DNA reads TGTGCCAGCAGCCTTCTCAGGGGAAGGACTGAAGCTTTCTTT. It is translated as CASSLLRGRTEAFF.

This clone was counted a few times. This chain joins TRBV27 and TRBJ2-1; TRBD2 agrees at 9 bases. CDR3 length: 13 residues. The V gene's germline CDR1 is MNHEY and CDR2 SMNVEV (reference sequence). V was clipped by 7 bases and J by 5 bases; unmatched bases: 3. The CDR3 region is CASTGLAHNEQFF. The CDR3 DNA reads TGTGCCAGCACGGGACTAGCTCACAATGAGCAGTTCTTC.

The gene calls are TRBV28 and TRBJ2-7; a possible D gene is TRBD1 (5 bases). From germline, CDR1 is MDHEN and CDR2 SYDVKM. Trimming cost V 1 base and J 6 bases, with 7 bases left between them. The CDR3 runs to 12 residues. CDR3 DNA: TGTGCCAGCAGTTTATTAGGGGCCGAGCAGTACTTC. Translated, it gives CASSLLGAEQYF.

This clone was counted a few times. The germline gene is not matched at one end of the junction; a read error may be the cause. The chain couples TRBV7-3 to TRBJ1-6; D may be TRBD1 (6 bases). The CDR3 is 14 amino acids. Germline CDR1 reads SGHTA; CDR2 reads FQGTGA. CDR3 loop: CAGSTQGGNSPLHF. As DNA, the CDR3 is TGTGCCGGCAGCACACAGGGTGGAAACTCACCCCTCCACTTT.

This chain links TRBV6-6 with TRBJ2-7, with 15 bases that match TRBD2. This CDR3 region has 11 residues. The V segment lost 8 bases and the J segment 12 bases; nucleotides outside the gene matches: 2. CDR1 is MNHNY, CDR2 SVGAGI, per germline (reference sequence). This chain's CDR3 is CASGLAGGRYF. The CDR3 nucleotides are TGTGCCAGCGGACTAGCGGGGGGGCGGTACTTC.

The V and J genes are TRBV2 and TRBJ1-1; TRBD1 might be the D (5 bases). The CDR3 sequence is 11 residues long. Germline loops: CDR1 SNHLY, CDR2 FYNNEI. As DNA, the CDR3 is TGTGCGCGGGGGGGGGACACTGAAGCTTTCTTT. Amino acid sequence: CARGGDTEAFF.

The chain joins TRBV7-9 to TRBJ1-6, with TRBD1 matching 9 bases. CDR1 SEHNR and CDR2 FQNEAQ come from the germline V gene (reference sequence). V shed 6 bases and J 5 bases; nucleotides not matched to a gene: 5. The CDR3 runs 15 residues. CDR3 loop: CASSLGQGDNSPLHF. The CDR3, as DNA: TGTGCCAGCAGTTTGGGACAGGGTGATAATTCACCCCTCCACTTT.

J is TRBJ2-5 and V is TRBV7-7; 9 bases map to TRBD1. CDR1 is SSHAT, CDR2 FNYEAQ, per germline (reference sequence). There are 14 residues in the CDR3. Trimming took 5 bases from V and 6 from J; bases not matched to a gene: 7. For the CDR3, the DNA is TGTGCCAGCAGCCGGTTACAGGGGGCAAAGACCCAGTACTTC. It specifies CASSRLQGAKTQYF.

The chain joins TRBV6-5 to TRBJ1-2, with D possibly TRBD1 on 5 matching bases. This CDR3 spans 15 amino acids. The germline V gene has CDR1 MNHEY and CDR2 SVGAGI. Trimming stripped 6 bases from V and 7 bases from J, with 21 bases between. The CDR3 region has the DNA TGTGCCAGCAGCCCCAGGACCGGAGGGGAGGGTGGCTACACCTTC. Translation gives CASSPRTGGEGGYTF.

Only a few counts were recorded for this clone. The rearrangement joins TRBV19 to TRBJ2-6; 12 bases match TRBD2. After removal of 9 bases from V and 2 bases from J, the junction contained 2 bases not matched to a gene. This CDR3 is built from 15 residues. Germline assignment: CDR1 LNHDA and CDR2 SQIVND (reference sequence). The CDR3 nucleotides read TGTGCCAGCCTAGCGGGGGGGACTGGGGCCAACGTCCTGACTTTC. It codes for CASLAGGTGANVLTF. The full variable domain, completed using reference TRBV19 and TRBJ2-6, is DGGITQSPKYLFRKEGQNVTLSCEQNLNHDAMYWYRQDPGQGLRLIYYSQIVNDFQKGDIAEGYSVSREKKESFPLTVTSAQKNPTAFYLCASLAGGTGANVLTFGAGSRLTVL.

The chain employs TRBV5-8 and TRBJ2-7; a possible D gene is TRBD1 (6 bases). This CDR3 is 15 amino acids long. The V end lost 3 bases, the J end lost 2 bases, and 15 bases lay between the germline ends. The germline V gene has CDR1 SGHTS and CDR2 YDEGEE. CDR3 amino acids: CASSSLGAGAYEQYF. In DNA, the CDR3 is TGTGCCAGCAGCTCCCTCGGGGCAGGGGCCTACGAGCAGTACTTC.